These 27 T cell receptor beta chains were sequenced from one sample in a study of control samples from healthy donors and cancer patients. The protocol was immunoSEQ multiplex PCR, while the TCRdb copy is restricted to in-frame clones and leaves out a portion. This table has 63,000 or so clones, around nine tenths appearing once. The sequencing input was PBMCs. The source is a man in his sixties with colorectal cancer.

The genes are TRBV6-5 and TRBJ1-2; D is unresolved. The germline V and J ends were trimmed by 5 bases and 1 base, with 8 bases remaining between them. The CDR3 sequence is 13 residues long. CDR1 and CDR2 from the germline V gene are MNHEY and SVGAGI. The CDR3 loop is CASSRDGNYGYTF. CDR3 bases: TGTGCCAGCAGTCGCGACGGTAACTATGGCTACACCTTC.

CDR3 in DNA: TGTGCCAGCAGCTTGGACCCCCTGGGGAGCTTCTACAATGAGCAGTTCTTC. This gives the protein CASSLDPLGSFYNEQFF. V is TRBV5-5 and J is TRBJ2-1; D possibly corresponds to TRBD2 (5 bases). Germline V lookup: CDR1 SGHKS, CDR2 YYEKEE (reference sequence). The CDR3 length is 17 residues. The V gene lost 0 bases and the J gene lost 3 bases, with 16 bases spanning the gap.

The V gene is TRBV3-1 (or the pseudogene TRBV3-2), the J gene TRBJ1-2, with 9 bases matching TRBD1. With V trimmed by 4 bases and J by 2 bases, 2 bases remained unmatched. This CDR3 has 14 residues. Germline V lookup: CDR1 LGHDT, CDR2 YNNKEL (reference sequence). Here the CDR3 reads CASSLGQGNYGYTF. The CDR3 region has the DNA TGTGCCAGCAGCCTGGGACAGGGCAACTATGGCTACACCTTC.

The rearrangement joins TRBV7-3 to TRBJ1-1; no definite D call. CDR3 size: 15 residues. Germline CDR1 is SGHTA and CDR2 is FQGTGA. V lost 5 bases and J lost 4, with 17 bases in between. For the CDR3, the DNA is TGTGCCAGCAGCCTATTTGTAGGTGCGAGCACTGAAGCTTTCTTT. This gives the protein CASSLFVGASTEAFF.

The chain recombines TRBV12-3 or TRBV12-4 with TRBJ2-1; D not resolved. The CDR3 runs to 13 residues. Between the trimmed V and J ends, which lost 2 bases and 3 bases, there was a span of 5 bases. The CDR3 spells CASSLLVYNEQFF. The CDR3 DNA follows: TGTGCCAGCAGTTTATTGGTCTACAATGAGCAGTTCTTC.

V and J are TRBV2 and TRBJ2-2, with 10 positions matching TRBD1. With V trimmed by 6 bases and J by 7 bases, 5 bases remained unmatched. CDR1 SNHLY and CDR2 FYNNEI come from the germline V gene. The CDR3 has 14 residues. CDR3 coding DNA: TGTGCCAGCAGCGGGACAGGGGTAGGCGGGGAGCTGTTTTTT. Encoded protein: CASSGTGVGGELFF.

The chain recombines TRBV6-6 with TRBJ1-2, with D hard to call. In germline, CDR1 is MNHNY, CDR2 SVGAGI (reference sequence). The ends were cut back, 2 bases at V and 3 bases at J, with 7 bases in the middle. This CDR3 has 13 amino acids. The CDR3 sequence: CASSYEADYGYTF. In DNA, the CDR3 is TGTGCCAGCAGTTACGAGGCAGACTATGGCTACACCTTC.

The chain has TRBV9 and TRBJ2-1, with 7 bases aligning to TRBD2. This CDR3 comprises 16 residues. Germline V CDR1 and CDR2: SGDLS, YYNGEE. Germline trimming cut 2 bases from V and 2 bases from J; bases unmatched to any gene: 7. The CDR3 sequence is CASSVRSGDPYNEQFF. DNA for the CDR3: TGTGCCAGCAGCGTCAGGAGCGGGGACCCCTACAATGAGCAGTTCTTC.

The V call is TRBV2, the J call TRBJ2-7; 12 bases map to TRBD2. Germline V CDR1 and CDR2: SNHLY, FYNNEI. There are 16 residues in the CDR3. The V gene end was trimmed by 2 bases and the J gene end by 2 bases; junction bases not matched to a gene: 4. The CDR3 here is CASSETSGGITYEQYF. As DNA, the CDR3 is TGTGCCAGCAGTGAAACTAGCGGGGGGATAACCTACGAGCAGTACTTC.

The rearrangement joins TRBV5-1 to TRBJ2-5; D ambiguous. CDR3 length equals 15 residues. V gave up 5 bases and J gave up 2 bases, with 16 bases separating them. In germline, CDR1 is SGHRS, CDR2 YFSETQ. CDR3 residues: CASRETTVQQETQYF. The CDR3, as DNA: TGCGCCAGCAGGGAAACAACTGTGCAACAAGAGACCCAGTACTTC.

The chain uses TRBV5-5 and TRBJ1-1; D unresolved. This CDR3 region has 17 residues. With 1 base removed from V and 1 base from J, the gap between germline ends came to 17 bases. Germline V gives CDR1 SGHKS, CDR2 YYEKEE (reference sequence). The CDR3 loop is CASSLMGRNLGNTEAFF. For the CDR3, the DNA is TGTGCCAGCAGCTTGATGGGGAGGAACCTCGGGAACACTGAAGCTTTCTTT. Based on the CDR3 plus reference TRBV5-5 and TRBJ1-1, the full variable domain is DAGVTQSPTHLIKTRGQQVTLRCSPISGHKSVSWYQQVLGQGPQFIFQYYEKEERGRGNFPDRFSARQFPNYSSELNVNALLLGDSALYLCASSLMGRNLGNTEAFFGQGTRLTVV.

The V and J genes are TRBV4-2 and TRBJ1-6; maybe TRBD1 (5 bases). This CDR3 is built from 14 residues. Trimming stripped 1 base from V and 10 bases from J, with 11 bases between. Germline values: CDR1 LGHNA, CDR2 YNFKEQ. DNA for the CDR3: TGTGCCAGCAGCCAAGTTCAGGGCGGGTCACCCCTCCACTTT. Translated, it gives CASSQVQGGSPLHF.

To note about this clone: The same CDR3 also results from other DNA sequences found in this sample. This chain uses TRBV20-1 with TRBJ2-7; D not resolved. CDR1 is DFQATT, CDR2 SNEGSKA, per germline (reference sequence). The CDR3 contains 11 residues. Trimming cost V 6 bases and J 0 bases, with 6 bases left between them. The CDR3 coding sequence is TGCAGTGCGTTGGGCTCCTACGAGCAGTACTTC. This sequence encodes CSALGSYEQYF.

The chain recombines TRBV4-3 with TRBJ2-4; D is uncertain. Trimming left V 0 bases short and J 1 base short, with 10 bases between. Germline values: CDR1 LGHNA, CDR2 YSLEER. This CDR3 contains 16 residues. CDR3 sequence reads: CASSQEKLEAKNIQYF. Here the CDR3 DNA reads TGCGCCAGCAGCCAAGAAAAATTGGAGGCCAAAAACATTCAGTACTTC.

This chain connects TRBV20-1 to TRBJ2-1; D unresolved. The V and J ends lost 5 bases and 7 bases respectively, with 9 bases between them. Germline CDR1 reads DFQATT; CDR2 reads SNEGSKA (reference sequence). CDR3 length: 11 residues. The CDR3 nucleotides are TGCAGTGCTGTGAACCGAAATGAGCAGTTCTTC. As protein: CSAVNRNEQFF.

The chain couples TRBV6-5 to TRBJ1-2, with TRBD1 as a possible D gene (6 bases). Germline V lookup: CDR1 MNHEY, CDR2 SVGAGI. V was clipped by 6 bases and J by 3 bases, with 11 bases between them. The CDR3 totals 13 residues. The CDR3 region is CASRNREDYGYTF. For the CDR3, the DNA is TGTGCCAGCAGGAACAGGGAGGACTATGGCTACACCTTC.

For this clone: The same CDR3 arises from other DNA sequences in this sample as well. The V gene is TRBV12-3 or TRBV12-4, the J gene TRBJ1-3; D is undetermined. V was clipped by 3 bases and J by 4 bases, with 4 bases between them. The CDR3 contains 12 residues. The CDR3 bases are TGTGCCAGCAGTTTGGGCGGAAACACCATATATTTT. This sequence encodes CASSLGGNTIYF.

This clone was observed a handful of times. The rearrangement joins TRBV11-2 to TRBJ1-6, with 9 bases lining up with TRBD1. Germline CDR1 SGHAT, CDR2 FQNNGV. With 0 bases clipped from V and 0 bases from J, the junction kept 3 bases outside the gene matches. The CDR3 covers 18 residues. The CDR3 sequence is CASSLDGQGRSYNSPLHF. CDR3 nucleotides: TGTGCCAGCAGCTTAGATGGACAGGGGCGCTCCTATAATTCACCCCTCCACTTT. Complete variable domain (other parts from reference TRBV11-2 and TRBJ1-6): EAGVAQSPRYKIIEKRQSVAFWCNPISGHATLYWYQQILGQGPKLLIQFQNNGVVDDSQLPKDRFSAERLKGVDSTLKIQPAKLEDSAVYLCASSLDGQGRSYNSPLHFGNGTRLTVT.

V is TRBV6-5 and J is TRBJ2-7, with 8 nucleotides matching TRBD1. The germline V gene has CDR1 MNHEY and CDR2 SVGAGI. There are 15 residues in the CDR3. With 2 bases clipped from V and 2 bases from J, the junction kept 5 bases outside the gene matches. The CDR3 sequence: CASSYDTGGPYEQYF. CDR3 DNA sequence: TGTGCCAGCAGTTACGACACAGGGGGTCCCTACGAGCAGTACTTC.

The DNA for the CDR3 is TGCAGTGCTAGTTGGGGACAGTCGTACGGGGGACAGGGGTCACCCCTCCACTTT. Its translation: CSASWGQSYGGQGSPLHF. V usage is TRBV20-1 and J usage is TRBJ1-6; 10 nucleotides agree with TRBD1. This CDR3 is built from 18 residues. With 3 bases clipped from V and 10 bases from J, the junction kept 18 bases outside the gene matches. CDR1 and CDR2 from the germline V gene are DFQATT and SNEGSKA (reference sequence).

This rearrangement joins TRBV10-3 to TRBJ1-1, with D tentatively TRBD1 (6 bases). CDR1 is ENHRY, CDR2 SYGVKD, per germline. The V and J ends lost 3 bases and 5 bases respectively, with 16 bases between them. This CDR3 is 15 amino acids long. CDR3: CAISDRGVVRTEAFF. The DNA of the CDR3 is TGTGCCATCAGTGACAGGGGTGTGGTGAGAACTGAAGCTTTCTTT.

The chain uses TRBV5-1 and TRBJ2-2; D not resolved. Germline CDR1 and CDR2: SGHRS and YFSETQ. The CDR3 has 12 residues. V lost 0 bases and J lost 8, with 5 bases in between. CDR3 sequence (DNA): TGCGCCAGCAGCTTGGAGCTAGGGGAGCTGTTTTTT. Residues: CASSLELGELFF.

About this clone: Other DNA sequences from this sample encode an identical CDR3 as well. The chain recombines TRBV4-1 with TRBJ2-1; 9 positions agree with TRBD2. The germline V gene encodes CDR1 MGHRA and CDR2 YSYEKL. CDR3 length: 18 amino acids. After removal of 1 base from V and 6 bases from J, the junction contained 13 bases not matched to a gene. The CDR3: CASSQVRGGGGDRNEQFF. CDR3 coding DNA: TGCGCCAGCAGCCAAGTTCGGGGTGGCGGGGGGGACCGCAATGAGCAGTTCTTC.

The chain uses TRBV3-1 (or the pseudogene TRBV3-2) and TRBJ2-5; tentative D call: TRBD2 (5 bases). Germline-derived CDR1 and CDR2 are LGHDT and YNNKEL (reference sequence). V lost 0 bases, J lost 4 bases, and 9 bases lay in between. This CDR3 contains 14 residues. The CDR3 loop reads CASSQDGGLETQYF. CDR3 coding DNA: TGTGCCAGCAGCCAAGATGGAGGATTAGAGACCCAGTACTTC.

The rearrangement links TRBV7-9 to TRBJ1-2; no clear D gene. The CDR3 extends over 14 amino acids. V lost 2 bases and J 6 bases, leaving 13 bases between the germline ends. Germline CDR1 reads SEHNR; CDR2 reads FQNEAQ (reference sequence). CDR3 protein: CASSLLARQNGYTF. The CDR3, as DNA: TGTGCCAGCAGCTTACTGGCCAGGCAGAATGGCTACACCTTC.

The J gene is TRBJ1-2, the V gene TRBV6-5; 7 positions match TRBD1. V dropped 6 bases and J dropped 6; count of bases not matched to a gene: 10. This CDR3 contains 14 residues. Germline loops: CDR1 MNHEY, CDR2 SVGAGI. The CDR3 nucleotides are TGTGCCAGCAGATCCCACGGGACAGTAGATGGCTACACCTTC. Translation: CASRSHGTVDGYTF.

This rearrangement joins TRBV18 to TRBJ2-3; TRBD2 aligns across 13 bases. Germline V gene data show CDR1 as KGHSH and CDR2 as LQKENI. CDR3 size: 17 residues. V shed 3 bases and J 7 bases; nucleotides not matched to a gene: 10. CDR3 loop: CASSPIATSGGTHTQYF. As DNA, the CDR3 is TGTGCCAGCTCACCTATTGCGACTAGCGGGGGGACACATACGCAGTATTTT.